This TCR beta chain was recovered during a study of T-cell memory formation after mild COVID-19. Overall study context: Clusters were largely donor specific.

5'RACE, which relied on constant-segment primers, yielded TCR alpha and TCR beta cDNA libraries carrying sample barcodes and UMIs. Using its own MiXCR run on the 5' RACE reads, TCRdb lists one record per CDR3 protein. The table has approximately 45,000 distinct CDR3 sequences, around 6.3% seen once; the top ten hold 0.6% to 1%. This clonotype was seen ten or more times. Its matching antigen is unknown. The CDR3 has 14 residues. Between the trimmed V and J ends, which lost 0 bases and 6 bases, there was a span of 12 bases. Germline CDR1 reads SGHRS; CDR2 reads YFSETQ. Study findings and constraints: Whereas later expanders leaned CD4+, clones contracting day 15 to 85 showed a balanced CD4/CD8 makeup. The main location of contracting CD4+ clones was CM and EM, and that of contracting CD8+ clones was EMRA.

The specimen sequenced was PBMCs or a T cell subset sorted from them (not recorded which). The V and J genes are TRBV5-1 and TRBJ1-1; D gene unclear. This TCR was sampled from an adult who had mild COVID-19 (a few samples of this study predate the infection). Cell type and time point are not known. The CDR3 DNA reads as TGCGCCAGCAGCTTGGGCAGTACACGGGCTGAAGCTTTCTTT. Amino acid sequence: CASSLGSTRAEAFF.